These 32 T cell receptor beta chains originate from one sample sequenced in a study of blood T cell repertoires in COVID-19. The assay was immunoSEQ multiplex PCR, and TCRdb's table has in-frame clones only and misses some. Altogether about 240,000 clones are present, around 87% being singletons, with the ten largest covering roughly 7.8%. The material sequenced was peripheral blood. These receptors were taken from a man aged 60 to 75 who had recovered from COVID-19.

The rearrangement joins TRBV9 to TRBJ2-3; TRBD2 agrees at 8 bases. The trim removed 2 bases at V and 3 bases at J, leaving 5 bases unmatched. The CDR3 has 15 residues. CDR1 SGDLS and CDR2 YYNGEE come from the germline V gene. CDR3: CASSVGGGSTDTQYF. The CDR3 DNA is TGTGCCAGCAGCGTGGGCGGGGGGAGTACAGATACGCAGTATTTT.

The chain uses TRBV9 and TRBJ2-1; maybe TRBD1 (5 bases). Germline V gene lookup returns CDR1 SGDLS and CDR2 YYNGEE. Trimming stripped 4 bases from V and 10 bases from J, with 18 bases between. The CDR3 has 14 amino acids. The CDR3 DNA sequence: TGTGCCAGCAGCCCTCGACAGATGGGTAGAGAGCAGTTCTTC. It is translated as CASSPRQMGREQFF. Full variable domain (outside the CDR3, taken from reference TRBV9 and TRBJ2-1): DSGVTQTPKHLITATGQRVTLRCSPRSGDLSVYWYQQSLDQGLQFLIQYYNGEERAKGNILERFSAQQFPDLHSELNLSSLELGDSALYFCASSPRQMGREQFFGPGTRLTVL.

This sequence joins TRBV5-1 and TRBJ2-1; perhaps TRBD1 as D (6 bases). This CDR3 has 13 amino acids. V lost 3 bases to trimming and J lost 8 bases, with 12 bases between them. In germline, CDR1 is SGHRS, CDR2 YFSETQ. The CDR3, as DNA: TGCGCCAGCAGCTCGCAGGGGCGGCATGAGCAGTTCTTC. Translating it yields CASSSQGRHEQFF. Together with reference TRBV5-1 and TRBJ2-1, the CDR3 gives the full variable domain: KAGVTQTPRYLIKTRGQQVTLSCSPISGHRSVSWYQQTPGQGLQFLFEYFSETQRNKGNFPGRFSGRQFSNSRSEMNVSTLELGDSALYLCASSSQGRHEQFFGPGTRLTVL.

This chain connects TRBV15 to TRBJ2-5, with 7 nucleotides matching TRBD2. V lost 5 bases, J lost 5 bases, and 8 bases stayed unmatched. The CDR3 runs to 14 residues. The germline V gene has CDR1 LNHNV and CDR2 YYDKDF (reference sequence). CDR3 amino acids: CATSGLGFQETQYF. CDR3 DNA: TGTGCCACCAGCGGACTAGGGTTCCAGGAGACCCAGTACTTC.

The chain employs TRBV2 and TRBJ2-3; TRBD2 is a possible D gene (5 bases). Germline V lookup: CDR1 SNHLY, CDR2 FYNNEI. V lost 5 bases, J lost 1 base, and 10 bases lay in between. The CDR3 is 14 amino acids. This chain's CDR3 is CASSPRAGTDTQYF. The DNA for the CDR3 is TGTGCCAGCAGTCCGAGGGCGGGCACAGATACGCAGTATTTT.

The chain joins TRBV5-1 to TRBJ1-3; 9 bases are shared with TRBD1. Germline V gene lookup returns CDR1 SGHRS and CDR2 YFSETQ. The CDR3 covers 15 residues. V lost 0 bases, J lost 5 bases, and 3 bases stayed unmatched. The CDR3 sequence: CASSLATGGRNTIYF. In DNA form, the CDR3 reads TGCGCCAGCAGCTTGGCGACAGGGGGACGAAACACCATATATTTT. Combining the CDR3 with reference TRBV5-1 and TRBJ1-3 gives the whole variable domain KAGVTQTPRYLIKTRGQQVTLSCSPISGHRSVSWYQQTPGQGLQFLFEYFSETQRNKGNFPGRFSGRQFSNSRSEMNVSTLELGDSALYLCASSLATGGRNTIYFGEGSWLTVV.

J is TRBJ1-2 and V is TRBV6-1, with D unclear. The CDR3 runs to 13 residues. Germline CDR1 MNHNS, CDR2 SASEGT. The germline V and J ends were trimmed by 1 base and 7 bases, with 10 bases remaining between them. CDR3 in amino acids: CASSEGLPRGYTF. CDR3 nucleotide sequence: TGTGCCAGCAGTGAAGGTCTTCCCCGTGGCTACACCTTC.

This chain links TRBV19 with TRBJ1-3; 9 positions agree with TRBD1. V lost 6 bases, J lost 3 bases, and 3 bases stayed unmatched. Germline values: CDR1 LNHDA, CDR2 SQIVND (reference sequence). The CDR3 has 14 amino acids. The CDR3 protein is CASRDRGSGNTIYF. The CDR3 DNA is TGTGCCAGTAGGGACAGGGGTAGTGGAAACACCATATATTTT. The complete variable domain, with remaining parts taken from reference TRBV19 and TRBJ1-3, reads DGGITQSPKYLFRKEGQNVTLSCEQNLNHDAMYWYRQDPGQGLRLIYYSQIVNDFQKGDIAEGYSVSREKKESFPLTVTSAQKNPTAFYLCASRDRGSGNTIYFGEGSWLTVV.

The rearrangement links TRBV4-1 to TRBJ2-2; no clear D. The CDR3 length is 14 residues. CDR1 is MGHRA, CDR2 YSYEKL, per germline. Trimming removed 1 base at V and 5 bases at J, with 8 bases between. CDR3 residues: CASSQAPVTGELFF. The CDR3 nucleotides read TGCGCCAGCAGCCAAGCCCCAGTTACCGGGGAGCTGTTTTTT.

The V call is TRBV6-5, the J call TRBJ2-3, with D possibly matching TRBD1 (5 bases). The germline V gene has CDR1 MNHEY and CDR2 SVGAGI. The length of the CDR3 is 11 residues. Trimming cost V 5 bases and J 9 bases, with 9 bases left between them. The CDR3 DNA reads as TGTGCCAGCAGTCCAGGGTACACGCAGTATTTT. Translating it yields CASSPGYTQYF.

This sequence joins TRBV7-9 and TRBJ1-5; 7 bases are shared with TRBD1. Germline trimming cut 4 bases from V and 4 bases from J; bases unmatched to any gene: 4. The CDR3 has 14 amino acids. Germline CDR1 is SEHNR and CDR2 is FQNEAQ (reference sequence). CDR3 in amino acids: CASSSSTGNQPQHF. CDR3 nucleotide sequence: TGTGCCAGCAGCTCATCGACAGGGAATCAGCCCCAGCATTTT.

The gene calls are TRBV5-6 and TRBJ2-3, with unresolved D. The CDR3 totals 13 residues. The V end was cut by 1 base, the J end by 1 base, with 4 bases between. The germline V gene encodes CDR1 SGHDT and CDR2 YYEEEE. This CDR3 is CASSLSGTDTQYF. For the CDR3, the DNA is TGTGCCAGCAGCTTGTCCGGCACAGATACGCAGTATTTT.

Here the CDR3 reads CASSQDTSGGSTDTQYF. CDR3 sequence (DNA): TGCGCCAGCAGCCAAGATACTAGCGGGGGGAGCACAGATACGCAGTATTTT. The rearrangement uses TRBV4-1 and TRBJ2-3; 12 bases are shared with TRBD2. CDR1 is MGHRA and CDR2 is YSYEKL in the germline V gene. The V and J ends lost 0 bases and 0 bases, in that order; junction bases with no gene match: 1. This CDR3 region has 17 residues.

The rearrangement joins TRBV12-3 or TRBV12-4 to TRBJ1-2, with no clear D. This CDR3 is 10 amino acids long. The V end was cut by 3 bases, the J end by 8 bases, with 4 bases between. This CDR3 is CASSLGGYTF. In nucleotides, the CDR3 is TGTGCCAGCAGTTTGGGCGGCTACACCTTC.

This chain joins TRBV19 and TRBJ2-1; possible D gene TRBD2, 7 bases. Trimming shortened V by 6 bases and J by 7 bases, and 22 bases separated the two germline ends. CDR3 length equals 16 residues. Germline-derived CDR1 and CDR2 are LNHDA and SQIVND (reference sequence). The CDR3 coding sequence is TGTGCCAGTAGAGGCCCTGGCGCGCGGGGGCAGAATGAGCAGTTCTTC. It translates to CASRGPGARGQNEQFF.

The chain combines TRBV5-4 with TRBJ1-3; the D gene is possibly TRBD1 (5 bases). Trimming took 4 bases from V and 0 from J, leaving 14 bases between them. Germline loops: CDR1 SGHNT, CDR2 YYREEE (reference sequence). The CDR3 is 16 residues long. CDR3 nucleotides: TGTGCCAGCAGCGCCGGTCGGGGGAGCTCTGGAAACACCATATATTTT. Its translation is CASSAGRGSSGNTIYF.

The chain is built from TRBV30 and TRBJ2-5; the D gene could be TRBD1 or TRBD2 (7 bases each). Per the germline V gene, CDR1 is GTSNPN and CDR2 is SVGIG (reference sequence). V lost 5 bases and J 3 bases, leaving 31 bases between the germline ends. The CDR3 is 19 amino acids. The CDR3 region is CAWGGARTGGVVSKETQYF. CDR3 DNA sequence: TGTGCCTGGGGGGGGGCGAGGACAGGCGGGGTTGTGTCCAAAGAGACCCAGTACTTC.

V usage is TRBV6-5 and J usage is TRBJ1-2, with a tentative D call TRBD1 (5 bases). This CDR3 comprises 14 residues. Germline V gene data show CDR1 as MNHEY and CDR2 as SVGAGI. V was trimmed by 6 bases and J by 5 bases, leaving 16 bases between them. CDR3 in amino acids: CASSSARDRYGYTF. CDR3 bases: TGTGCCAGCAGCTCCGCCAGGGATAGGTATGGCTACACCTTC.

This chain links TRBV19 with TRBJ1-5, with D unresolved. Looked up from germline, CDR1 is LNHDA and CDR2 is SQIVND (reference sequence). V shed 8 bases and J shed 2 bases, with 13 bases lying between them. CDR3 length equals 14 residues. CDR3 residues: CASSGGHGNQPQHF. For the CDR3, the DNA is TGTGCCAGTTCAGGAGGGCACGGCAATCAGCCCCAGCATTTT.

The sample holds one count of this clone. This chain uses TRBV19 with TRBJ1-1; D may be TRBD1 (6 bases). Germline CDR1 and CDR2: LNHDA and SQIVND (reference sequence). The CDR3 spans 17 residues. The germline V and J ends were trimmed by 11 bases and 0 bases, with 25 bases remaining between them. CDR3 protein: CASKEGGKNGMNTEAFF. In nucleotides, the CDR3 is TGTGCCTCTAAGGAAGGGGGAAAAAATGGAATGAACACTGAAGCTTTCTTT.

The genes are TRBV2 and TRBJ2-1; the match to TRBD2 covers 8 bases. CDR3 length equals 16 residues. J gave up 4 bases and V 0 bases, and 5 bases lay outside the gene matches. Germline V gene lookup returns CDR1 SNHLY and CDR2 FYNNEI. CDR3 in DNA: TGTGCCAGCAGTGAAGCGGCGGGGGGACCATACAATGAGCAGTTCTTC. It is translated as CASSEAAGGPYNEQFF.

V usage is TRBV5-1 and J usage is TRBJ2-3; 10 bases are shared with TRBD2. This CDR3 contains 16 residues. V lost 0 bases, J lost 4 bases, and 5 bases stayed unmatched. Germline V gene lookup returns CDR1 SGHRS and CDR2 YFSETQ. The CDR3 nucleotides are TGCGCCAGCAGCTTGGGAGCGGGGGGGCTGTCAGATACGCAGTATTTT. Amino acid sequence: CASSLGAGGLSDTQYF.

DNA for the CDR3: TGTGCCTGGACCTCCCAGGGGTTAAATGAAAAACTGTTTTTT. It codes for CAWTSQGLNEKLFF. The chain has TRBV30 and TRBJ1-4; D may be TRBD1 (6 bases). In germline, CDR1 is GTSNPN, CDR2 SVGIG (reference sequence). V dropped 4 bases and J dropped 5 bases, with 14 bases sitting between them. The CDR3 loop spans 14 amino acids.

The sample holds one count of this clone. The genes are TRBV5-4 and TRBJ2-5; 8 bases match TRBD2. The trim removed 4 bases at V and 5 bases at J, leaving 13 bases unmatched. The CDR3 runs to 16 residues. CDR1 and CDR2 from the germline V gene are SGHNT and YYREEE (reference sequence). DNA for the CDR3: TGTGCCAGCAGCCTACCGACCGGGACTAGAGGCGAGACCCAGTACTTC. Translation: CASSLPTGTRGETQYF.

This clone was detected only once. The V call is TRBV19, the J call TRBJ1-5; 10 bases map to TRBD1. Germline CDR1 LNHDA, CDR2 SQIVND (reference sequence). CDR3 length equals 15 residues. Losses at the gene ends were 10 bases for V and 4 bases for J; bases not matched to a gene: 10. The CDR3 nucleotides are TGTGCCACCGCTTCGGGACAGGGGTGGAATCAGCCCCAGCATTTT. Translation gives CATASGQGWNQPQHF.

This chain joins TRBV6-5 and TRBJ1-1; a weak D match, TRBD1 (6 bases). Trimming removed 5 bases from V and 3 bases from J, with 10 bases in between. The CDR3 sequence is 13 residues long. Germline-derived CDR1 and CDR2 are MNHEY and SVGAGI. CDR3 residues: CASSKQGYTEAFF. The CDR3 DNA reads TGTGCCAGCAGTAAACAGGGATACACTGAAGCTTTCTTT.

The genes are TRBV28 and TRBJ1-2, with D possibly TRBD1 on 5 matching bases. CDR3 length: 16 amino acids. V lost 3 bases and J 0 bases, leaving 14 bases between the germline ends. Per the germline V gene, CDR1 is MDHEN and CDR2 is SYDVKM. DNA for the CDR3: TGTGCCAGCAGTTTCCCGACAGCCCCTCCTAACTATGGCTACACCTTC. It yields the protein CASSFPTAPPNYGYTF.

The count of this clone is one. This rearrangement joins TRBV5-8 to TRBJ1-1; possibly TRBD1 for D (6 bases). Between the trimmed V and J ends, which lost 1 base and 3 bases, there was a span of 10 bases. Per the germline V gene, CDR1 is SGHTS and CDR2 is YDEGEE. The CDR3 has 14 residues. The CDR3 loop reads CASSLYRDYTEAFF. The CDR3 nucleotides read TGTGCCAGCAGCTTGTACAGGGATTACACTGAAGCTTTCTTT. Full variable domain (remainder filled in from reference TRBV5-8 and TRBJ1-1): EAGVTQSPTHLIKTRGQQATLRCSPISGHTSVYWYQQALGLGLQFLLWYDEGEERNRGNFPPRFSGRQFPNYSSELNVNALELEDSALYLCASSLYRDYTEAFFGQGTRLTVV.

V and J are TRBV18 and TRBJ1-3; D is ambiguous. Germline CDR1 is KGHSH and CDR2 is LQKENI. CDR3 length: 16 residues. Trimming stripped 2 bases from V and 0 bases from J, with 11 bases between. CDR3 nucleotides: TGTGCCAGCTCACCAGGGCTGTTCACCTCTGGAAACACCATATATTTT. It is translated as CASSPGLFTSGNTIYF.

The count of this clone is one. The chain carries TRBV3-1 (or the pseudogene TRBV3-2) and TRBJ1-3; D is ambiguous. The CDR3 is 14 residues long. V gave up 0 bases and J gave up 0 bases, with 3 bases separating them. Germline loops: CDR1 LGHDT, CDR2 YNNKEL (reference sequence). As DNA, the CDR3 is TGTGCCAGCAGCCAAGACGGCTCTGGAAACACCATATATTTT. Residues: CASSQDGSGNTIYF.

This sequence joins TRBV6-2 or TRBV6-3 and TRBJ2-3; D perhaps matches TRBD2 (5 bases). The ends were cut back, 5 bases at V and 3 bases at J, with 15 bases in the middle. This CDR3 has 15 amino acids. The germline V gene has CDR1 MNHEY and CDR2 SVGEGT. CDR3 loop: CASSLRAGETDTQYF. The CDR3 DNA sequence: TGTGCCAGCAGTCTCCGGGCCGGGGAAACAGATACGCAGTATTTT.

The V and J genes are TRBV7-9 and TRBJ1-5, with 9 bases matching TRBD1. J gave up 5 bases and V 5 bases, and 10 bases lay outside the gene matches. Germline lookup yields CDR1 SEHNR and CDR2 FQNEAQ (reference sequence). This CDR3 has 16 residues. CDR3 nucleotides: TGTGCCAGCAGCCCGACTATTACAGGGGGCCATCAGCCCCAGCATTTT. Its translation: CASSPTITGGHQPQHF.